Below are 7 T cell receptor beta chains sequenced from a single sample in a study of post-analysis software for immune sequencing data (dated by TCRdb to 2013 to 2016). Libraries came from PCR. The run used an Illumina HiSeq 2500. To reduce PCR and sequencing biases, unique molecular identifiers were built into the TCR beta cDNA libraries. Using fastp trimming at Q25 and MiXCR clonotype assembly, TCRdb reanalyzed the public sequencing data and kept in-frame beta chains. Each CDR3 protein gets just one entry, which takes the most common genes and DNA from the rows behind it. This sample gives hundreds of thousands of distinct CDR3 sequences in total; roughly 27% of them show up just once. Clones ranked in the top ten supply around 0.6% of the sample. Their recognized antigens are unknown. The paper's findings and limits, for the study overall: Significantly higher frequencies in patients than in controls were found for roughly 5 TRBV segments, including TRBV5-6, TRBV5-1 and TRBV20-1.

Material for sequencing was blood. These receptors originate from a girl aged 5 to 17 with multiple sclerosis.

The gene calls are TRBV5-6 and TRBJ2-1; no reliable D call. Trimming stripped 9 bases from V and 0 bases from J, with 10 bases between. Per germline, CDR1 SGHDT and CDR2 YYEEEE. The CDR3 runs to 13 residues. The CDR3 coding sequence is TGTGCCAAACCCAACGGCTCCTACAATGAGCAGTTCTTC. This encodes CAKPNGSYNEQFF.

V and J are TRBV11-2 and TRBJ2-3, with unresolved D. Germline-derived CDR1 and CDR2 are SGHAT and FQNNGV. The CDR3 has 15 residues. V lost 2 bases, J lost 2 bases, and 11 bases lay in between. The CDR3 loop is CASSLRGTDTDTQYF. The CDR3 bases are TGTGCCAGCAGCTTACGAGGCACAGACACAGATACGCAGTATTTT.

The CDR3 loop is CASSSPGPTTDTQYF. The CDR3 coding sequence is TGTGCCAGCAGTTCGCCGGGCCCGACGACAGATACGCAGTATTTT. This chain joins TRBV28 and TRBJ2-3; no definite D call. Germline V CDR1 and CDR2: MDHEN, SYDVKM. Trimming removed 4 bases from V and 3 bases from J, with 14 bases in between. The CDR3 is 15 amino acids.

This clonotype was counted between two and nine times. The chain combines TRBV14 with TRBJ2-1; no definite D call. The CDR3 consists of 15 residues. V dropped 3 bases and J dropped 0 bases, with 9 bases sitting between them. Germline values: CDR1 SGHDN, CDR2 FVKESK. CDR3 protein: CASSHRISSYNEQFF. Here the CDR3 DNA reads TGTGCCAGCAGCCATCGGATAAGCTCCTACAATGAGCAGTTCTTC.

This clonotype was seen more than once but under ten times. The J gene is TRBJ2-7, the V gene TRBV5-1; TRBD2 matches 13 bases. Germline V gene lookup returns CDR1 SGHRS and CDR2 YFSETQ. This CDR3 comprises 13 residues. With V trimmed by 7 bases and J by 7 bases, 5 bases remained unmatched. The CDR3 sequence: CASQLAGGREQYF. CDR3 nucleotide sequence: TGCGCCAGCCAACTAGCGGGAGGGCGGGAGCAGTACTTC.

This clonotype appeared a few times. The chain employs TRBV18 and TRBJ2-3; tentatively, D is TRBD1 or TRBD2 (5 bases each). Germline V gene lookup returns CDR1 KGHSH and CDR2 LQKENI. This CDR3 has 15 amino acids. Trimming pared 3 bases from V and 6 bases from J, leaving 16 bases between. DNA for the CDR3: TGTGCCAGCTCACCCCGCGTGAGGGGTGCTGATACGCAGTATTTT. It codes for CASSPRVRGADTQYF.

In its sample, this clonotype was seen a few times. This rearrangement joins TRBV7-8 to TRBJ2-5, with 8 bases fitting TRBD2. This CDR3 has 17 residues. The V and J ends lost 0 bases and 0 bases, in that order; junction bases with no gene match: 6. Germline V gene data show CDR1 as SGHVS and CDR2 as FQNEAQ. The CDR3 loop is CASSLANVAGYQETQYF. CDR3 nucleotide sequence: TGTGCCAGCAGCTTAGCAAACGTAGCGGGGTACCAAGAGACCCAGTACTTC.